This T cell receptor beta chain comes out of a study of blood T cell repertoires in COVID-19. Overall study context: Donors in the United States, Italy and Spain gave samples during acute or convalescent COVID-19.

Trimming took off 4 bases at V and 0 bases at J, with 8 bases between the two ends. The CDR3 is 14 amino acids. Per germline, CDR1 LNHDA and CDR2 SQIVND (reference sequence). Sequencing used immunoSEQ multiplex PCR; TCRdb keeps in-frame clones, though not all of them. This table holds 150,000 to 180,000 clones, 85% to 90% found once. Sequencing was carried out using peripheral blood. The TCR comes from a woman aged 40 to 50 with acute or convalescent COVID-19. V gene TRBV19 combines with J gene TRBJ2-3; D gene ambiguous. DNA for the CDR3: TGTGCCAGTAGTACTCGTAGTAGCACAGATACGCAGTATTTT. The encoded protein is CASSTRSSTDTQYF.